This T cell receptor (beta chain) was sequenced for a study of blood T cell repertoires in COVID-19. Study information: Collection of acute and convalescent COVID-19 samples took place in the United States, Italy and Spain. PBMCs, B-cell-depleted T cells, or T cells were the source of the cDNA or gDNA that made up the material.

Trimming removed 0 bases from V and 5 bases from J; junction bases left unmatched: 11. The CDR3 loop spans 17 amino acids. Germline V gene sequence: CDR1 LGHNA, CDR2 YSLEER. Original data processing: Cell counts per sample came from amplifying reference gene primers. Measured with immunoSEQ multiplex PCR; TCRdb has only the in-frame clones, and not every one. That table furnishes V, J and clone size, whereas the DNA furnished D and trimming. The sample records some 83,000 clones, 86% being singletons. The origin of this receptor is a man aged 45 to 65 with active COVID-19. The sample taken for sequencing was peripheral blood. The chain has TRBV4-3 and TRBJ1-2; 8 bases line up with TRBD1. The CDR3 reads CASSQDPDPGQVYGYTF. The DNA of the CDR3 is TGCGCCAGCAGCCAAGACCCAGATCCGGGACAGGTGTATGGCTACACCTTC.